This T cell receptor beta chain was captured in a study of blood T cells in healthy people across ages. A word on this clonotype: Its antigen is unidentified.

V lost 3 bases and J lost 1, with 24 bases in between. Germline CDR1 and CDR2: MGHRA and YSYEKL. The CDR3 extends over 20 amino acids. The authors ran a second PCR of roughly 6 to 11 cycles using a sample-barcoded 5' primer and a J-beta primer mix. Every single cDNA molecule received a tag from a template-switch adaptor with 12 random nucleotides. Using its own MiXCR run on the 5' RACE reads, TCRdb lists one record per CDR3 protein. The table has roughly 1,500,000 distinct CDR3 sequences, around 36% seen once. Notes on the study in general: A strong correlation between TCR beta diversity and naive T cell percentage was seen. Diversity figures based on one million T cells were deemed too low.

The chain has TRBV4-1 and TRBJ2-2; possible D gene TRBD1, 6 bases. The sample comprised blood. This TCR derives from a woman in her twenties or thirties in good health. The CDR3 reads CASSHYRGSHRQENTGELFF. As DNA, the CDR3 is TGCGCCAGCAGCCATTACCGAGGGTCACACAGACAGGAGAACACCGGGGAGCTGTTTTTT.